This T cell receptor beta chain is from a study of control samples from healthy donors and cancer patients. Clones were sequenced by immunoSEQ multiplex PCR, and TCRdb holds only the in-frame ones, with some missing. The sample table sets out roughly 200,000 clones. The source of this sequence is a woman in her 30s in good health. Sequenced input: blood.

CDR3: CASSQDQLDRGSYEQYF. Written as DNA, the CDR3 is TGCGCCAGCAGCCAAGATCAGCTGGACAGGGGTTCCTACGAGCAGTACTTC. The chain has TRBV4-1 and TRBJ2-7; 9 nucleotides agree with TRBD1. The CDR3 spans 17 residues. V was pared by 0 bases and J by 1 base, with 7 bases of the junction left unmatched. The germline V gene encodes CDR1 MGHRA and CDR2 YSYEKL.